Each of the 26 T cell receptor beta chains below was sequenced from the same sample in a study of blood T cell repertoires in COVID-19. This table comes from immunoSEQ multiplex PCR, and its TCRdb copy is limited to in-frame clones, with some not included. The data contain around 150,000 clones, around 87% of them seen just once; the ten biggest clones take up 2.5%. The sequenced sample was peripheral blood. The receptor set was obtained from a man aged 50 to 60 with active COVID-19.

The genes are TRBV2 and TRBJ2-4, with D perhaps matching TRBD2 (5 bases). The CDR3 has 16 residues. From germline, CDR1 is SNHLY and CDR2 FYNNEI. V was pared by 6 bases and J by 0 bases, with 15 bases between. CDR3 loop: CASRGGGSLAKNIQYF. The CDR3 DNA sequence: TGTGCCAGCAGAGGTGGTGGGAGCCTAGCCAAAAACATTCAGTACTTC.

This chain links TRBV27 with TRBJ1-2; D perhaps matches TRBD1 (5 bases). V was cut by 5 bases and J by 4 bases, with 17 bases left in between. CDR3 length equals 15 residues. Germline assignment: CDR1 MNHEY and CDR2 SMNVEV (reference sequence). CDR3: CASSPWGDVIYGYTF. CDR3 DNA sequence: TGTGCCAGCAGTCCTTGGGGGGACGTGATCTATGGCTACACCTTC.

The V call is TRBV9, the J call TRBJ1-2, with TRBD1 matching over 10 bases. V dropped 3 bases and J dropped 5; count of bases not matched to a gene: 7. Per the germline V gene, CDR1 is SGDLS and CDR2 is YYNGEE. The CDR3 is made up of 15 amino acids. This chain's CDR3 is CASSGTGGRGYGYTF. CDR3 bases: TGTGCCAGCAGCGGGACAGGGGGTAGGGGGTATGGCTACACCTTC.

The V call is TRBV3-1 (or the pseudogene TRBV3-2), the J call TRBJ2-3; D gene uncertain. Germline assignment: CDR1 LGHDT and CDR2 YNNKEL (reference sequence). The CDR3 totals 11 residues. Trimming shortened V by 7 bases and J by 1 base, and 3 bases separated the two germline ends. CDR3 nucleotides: TGTGCCAGCACCTGCACAGATACGCAGTATTTT. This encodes CASTCTDTQYF.

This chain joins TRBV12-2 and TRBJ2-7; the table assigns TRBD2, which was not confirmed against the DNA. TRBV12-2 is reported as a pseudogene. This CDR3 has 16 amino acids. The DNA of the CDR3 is TGTGCAAGTCGCTACCCCCCTTCCCGGAGGGCCACCGAGCAGTACTTC. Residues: CASRYPPSRRATEQYF.

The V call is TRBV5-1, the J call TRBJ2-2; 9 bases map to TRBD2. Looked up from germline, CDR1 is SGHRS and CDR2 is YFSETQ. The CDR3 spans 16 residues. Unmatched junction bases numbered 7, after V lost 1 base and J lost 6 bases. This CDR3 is CASSLNSGGGAGELFF. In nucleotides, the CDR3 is TGCGCCAGCAGCTTGAATTCAGGCGGGGGGGCCGGGGAGCTGTTTTTT.

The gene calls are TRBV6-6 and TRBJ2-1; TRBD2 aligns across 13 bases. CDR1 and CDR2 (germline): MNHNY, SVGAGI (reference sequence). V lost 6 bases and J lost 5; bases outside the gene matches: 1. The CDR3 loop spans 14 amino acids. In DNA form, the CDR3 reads TGTGCCAGCAGCGGGACTAGCGGGGACAATGAGCAGTTCTTC. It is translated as CASSGTSGDNEQFF.

CDR3 DNA sequence: TGTGCCAGCAGTTTTAGCGGGGCAGATACGCAGTATTTT. Translated, it gives CASSFSGADTQYF. The chain employs TRBV12-3 or TRBV12-4 and TRBJ2-3; 8 nucleotides line up with TRBD2. Trimming removed 3 bases from V and 4 bases from J; junction bases left unmatched: 0. The CDR3 has 13 amino acids.

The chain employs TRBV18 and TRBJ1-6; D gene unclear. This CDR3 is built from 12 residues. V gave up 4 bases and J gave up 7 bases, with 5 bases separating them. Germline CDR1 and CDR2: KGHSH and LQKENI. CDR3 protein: CASSLLNSPLHF. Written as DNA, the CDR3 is TGTGCCAGCTCACTGCTAAATTCACCCCTCCACTTT.

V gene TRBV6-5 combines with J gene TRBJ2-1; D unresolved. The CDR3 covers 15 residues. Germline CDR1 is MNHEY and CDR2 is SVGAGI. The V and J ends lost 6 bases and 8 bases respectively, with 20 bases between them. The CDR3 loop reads CASSSLSSAIDEQFF. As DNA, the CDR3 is TGTGCCAGCAGCTCCCTTTCGTCTGCTATCGATGAGCAGTTCTTC.

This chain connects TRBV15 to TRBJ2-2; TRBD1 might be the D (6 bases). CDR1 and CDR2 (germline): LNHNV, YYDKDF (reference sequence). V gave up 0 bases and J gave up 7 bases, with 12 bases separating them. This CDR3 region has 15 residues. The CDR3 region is CATSRDRTASGELFF. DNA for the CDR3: TGTGCCACCAGCAGAGATCGGACAGCGAGCGGGGAGCTGTTTTTT.

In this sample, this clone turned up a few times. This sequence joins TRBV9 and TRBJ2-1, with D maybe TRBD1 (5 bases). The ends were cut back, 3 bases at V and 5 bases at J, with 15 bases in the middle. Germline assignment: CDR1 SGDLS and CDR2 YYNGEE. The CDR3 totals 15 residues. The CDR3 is CASSALTATHNEQFF. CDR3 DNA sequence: TGTGCCAGCAGCGCTCTGACAGCGACTCACAATGAGCAGTTCTTC.

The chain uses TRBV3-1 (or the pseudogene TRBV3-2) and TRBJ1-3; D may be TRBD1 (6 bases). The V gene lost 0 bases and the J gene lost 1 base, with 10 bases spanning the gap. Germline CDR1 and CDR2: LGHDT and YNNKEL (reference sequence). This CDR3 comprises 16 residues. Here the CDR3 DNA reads TGTGCCAGCAGCCAAGACCCCAGGGGTTCTGGAAACACCATATATTTT. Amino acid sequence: CASSQDPRGSGNTIYF.

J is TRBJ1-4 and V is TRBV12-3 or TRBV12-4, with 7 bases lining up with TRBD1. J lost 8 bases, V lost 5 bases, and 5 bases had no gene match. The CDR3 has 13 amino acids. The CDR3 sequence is CASSQTGEEKLFF. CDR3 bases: TGTGCCAGCAGTCAAACAGGGGAGGAAAAACTGTTTTTT.

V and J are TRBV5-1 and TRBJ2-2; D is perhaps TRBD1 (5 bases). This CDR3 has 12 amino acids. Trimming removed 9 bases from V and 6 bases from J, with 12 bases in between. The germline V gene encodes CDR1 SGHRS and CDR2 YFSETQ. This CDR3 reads CATSWGPGELFF. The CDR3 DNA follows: TGCGCCACCTCTTGGGGCCCCGGGGAGCTGTTTTTT.

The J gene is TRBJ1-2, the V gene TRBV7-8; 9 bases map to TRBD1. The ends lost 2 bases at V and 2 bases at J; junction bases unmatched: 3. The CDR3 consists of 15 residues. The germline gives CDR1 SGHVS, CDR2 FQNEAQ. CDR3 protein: CASSLSGTGNYGYTF. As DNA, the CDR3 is TGTGCCAGCAGCTTATCCGGGACAGGGAACTATGGCTACACCTTC.

CDR3 bases: TGTGCCAGCAGCTTAGGGCGACAGGGTTGGAGCGCCTACGAGCAGTACTTC. Amino acids: CASSLGRQGWSAYEQYF. This rearrangement joins TRBV7-6 to TRBJ2-7; TRBD1 agrees at 7 bases. In germline, CDR1 is SGHVS, CDR2 FNYEAQ. The CDR3 spans 17 residues. Germline trimming cut 1 base from V and 2 bases from J; bases unmatched to any gene: 11.

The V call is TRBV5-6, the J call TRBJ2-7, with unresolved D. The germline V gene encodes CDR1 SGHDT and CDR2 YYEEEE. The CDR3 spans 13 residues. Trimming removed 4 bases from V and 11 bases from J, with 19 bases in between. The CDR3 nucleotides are TGTGCCAGCAGCGTGGCGGCTGATCCCCGGGAGTACTTC. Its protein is CASSVAADPREYF.

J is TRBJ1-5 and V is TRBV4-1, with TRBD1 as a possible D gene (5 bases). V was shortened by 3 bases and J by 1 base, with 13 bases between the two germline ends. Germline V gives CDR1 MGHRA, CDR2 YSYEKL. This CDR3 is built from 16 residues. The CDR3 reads CASSHVGQLSNQPQHF. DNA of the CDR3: TGCGCCAGCAGCCACGTCGGACAATTGAGCAATCAGCCCCAGCATTTT.

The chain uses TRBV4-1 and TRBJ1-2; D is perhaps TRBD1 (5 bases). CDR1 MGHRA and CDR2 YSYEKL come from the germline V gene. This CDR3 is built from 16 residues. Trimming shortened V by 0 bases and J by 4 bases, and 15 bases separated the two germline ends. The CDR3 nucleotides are TGCGCCAGCAGCCAAGATATAGGGGCAGCTAGCTATGGCTACACCTTC. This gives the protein CASSQDIGAASYGYTF.

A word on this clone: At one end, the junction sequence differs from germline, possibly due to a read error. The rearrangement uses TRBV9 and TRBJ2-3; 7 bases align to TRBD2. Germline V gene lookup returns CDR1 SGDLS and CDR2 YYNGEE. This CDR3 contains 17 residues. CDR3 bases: TGTGCCAGCAACGTAGCTGCTCGTGCGGGAGCAACAGATACGCAGTATTTT. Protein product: CASNVAARAGATDTQYF. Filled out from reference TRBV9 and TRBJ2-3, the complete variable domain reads DSGVTQTPKHLITATGQRVTLRCSPRSGDLSVYWYQQSLDQGLQFLIQYYNGEERAKGNILERFSAQQFPDLHSELNLSSLELGDSALYFCASNVAARAGATDTQYFGPGTRLTVL.

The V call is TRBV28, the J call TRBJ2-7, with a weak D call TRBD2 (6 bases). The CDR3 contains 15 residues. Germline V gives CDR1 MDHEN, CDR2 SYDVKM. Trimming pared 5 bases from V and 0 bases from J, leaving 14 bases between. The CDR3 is CASSPPGRSSYEQYF. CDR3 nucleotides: TGTGCCAGCAGTCCTCCTGGGAGGAGCTCCTACGAGCAGTACTTC. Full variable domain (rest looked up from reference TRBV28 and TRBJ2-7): DVKVTQSSRYLVKRTGEKVFLECVQDMDHENMFWYRQDPGLGLRLIYFSYDVKMKEKGDIPEGYSVSREKKERFSLILESASTNQTSMYLCASSPPGRSSYEQYFGPGTRLTVT.

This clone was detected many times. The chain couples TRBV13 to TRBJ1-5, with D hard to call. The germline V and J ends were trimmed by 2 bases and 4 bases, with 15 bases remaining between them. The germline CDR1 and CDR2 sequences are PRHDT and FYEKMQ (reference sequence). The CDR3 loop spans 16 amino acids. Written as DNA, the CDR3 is TGTGCCAGCAGCTTATTAGAGGGAGTTAGGAATCAGCCCCAGCATTTT. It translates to CASSLLEGVRNQPQHF.

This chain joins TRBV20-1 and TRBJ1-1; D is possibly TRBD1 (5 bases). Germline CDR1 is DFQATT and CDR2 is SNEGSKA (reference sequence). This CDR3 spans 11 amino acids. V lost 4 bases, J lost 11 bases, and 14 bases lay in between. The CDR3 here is CSAKGTGWAFF. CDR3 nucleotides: TGCAGTGCTAAAGGTACAGGCTGGGCTTTCTTT.

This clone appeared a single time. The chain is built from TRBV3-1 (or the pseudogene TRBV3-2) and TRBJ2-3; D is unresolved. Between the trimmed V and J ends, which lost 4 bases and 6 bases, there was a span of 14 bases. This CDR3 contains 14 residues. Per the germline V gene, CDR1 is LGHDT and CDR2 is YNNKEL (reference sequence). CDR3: CASSLLSPRDTQYF. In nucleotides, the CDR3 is TGTGCCAGCAGCCTCTTGTCCCCACGGGATACGCAGTATTTT.

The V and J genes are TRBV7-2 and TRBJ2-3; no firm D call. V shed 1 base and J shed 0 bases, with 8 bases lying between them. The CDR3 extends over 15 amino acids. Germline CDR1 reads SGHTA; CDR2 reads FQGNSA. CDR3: CASSLVGSSTDTQYF. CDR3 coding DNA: TGTGCCAGCAGCTTAGTGGGTAGCAGCACAGATACGCAGTATTTT. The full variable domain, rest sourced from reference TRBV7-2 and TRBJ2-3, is GAGVSQSPSNKVTEKGKDVELRCDPISGHTALYWYRQSLGQGLEFLIYFQGNSAPDKSGLPSDRFSAERTGGSVSTLTIQRTQQEDSAVYLCASSLVGSSTDTQYFGPGTRLTVL.